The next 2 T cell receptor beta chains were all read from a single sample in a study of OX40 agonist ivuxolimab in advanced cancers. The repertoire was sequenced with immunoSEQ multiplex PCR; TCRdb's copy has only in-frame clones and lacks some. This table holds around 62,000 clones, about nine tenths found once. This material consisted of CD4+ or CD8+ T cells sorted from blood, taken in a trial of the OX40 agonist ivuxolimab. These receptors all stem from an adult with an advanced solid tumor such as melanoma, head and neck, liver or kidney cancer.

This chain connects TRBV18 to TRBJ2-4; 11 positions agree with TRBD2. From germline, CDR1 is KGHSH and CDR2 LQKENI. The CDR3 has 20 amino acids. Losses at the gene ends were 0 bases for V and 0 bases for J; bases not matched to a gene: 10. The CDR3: CASSPPPSGGTSLAKNIQYF. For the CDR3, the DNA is TGTGCCAGCTCACCACCCCCTAGCGGGGGGACGTCCTTAGCCAAAAACATTCAGTACTTC. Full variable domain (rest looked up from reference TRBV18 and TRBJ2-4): NAGVMQNPRHLVRRRGQEARLRCSPMKGHSHVYWYRQLPEEGLKFMVYLQKENIIDESGMPKERFSAEFPKEGPSILRIQQVVRGDSAAYFCASSPPPSGGTSLAKNIQYFGAGTRLSVL.

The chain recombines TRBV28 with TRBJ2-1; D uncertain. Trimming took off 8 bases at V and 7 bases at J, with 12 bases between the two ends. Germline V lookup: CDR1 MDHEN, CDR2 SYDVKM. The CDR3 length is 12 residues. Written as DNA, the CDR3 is TGTGCCAGCTCCCGCCGCCTGAATGAGCAGTTCTTC. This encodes CASSRRLNEQFF.